This T cell receptor beta chain emerged from a study of radiotherapy plus CTLA-4 blockade in lung cancer. As for the study in general: Of the patients, roughly 17% showed objective responses and around 32% attained disease control. Overall study results and limits: Per reports, early blood T cell clone dynamics, plus interferon-beta, forecast response most strongly. TCR clones originating in tumors grew in number in blood after radiotherapy plus ipilimumab.

Of note for this clone: The antigen remains unidentified.

V was clipped by 0 bases and J by 7 bases, with 8 bases between them. The CDR3 runs 14 residues. Germline-derived CDR1 and CDR2 are SGHRS and YFSETQ. The method was immunoSEQ multiplex PCR; TCRdb's version includes in-frame clones alone and lacks a portion of them. Here the sample spans fewer than 85,000 clones, about 88% being singletons. The clonotype originates from a human donor with non-small cell lung cancer who had stable disease on radiotherapy plus ipilimumab. The material sequenced was peripheral blood, taken from a patient treated with radiotherapy plus ipilimumab. This chain links TRBV5-1 with TRBJ1-6; no firm D call. The CDR3 spells CASSLAQSNSPLHF. CDR3 sequence (DNA): TGCGCCAGCAGCTTGGCTCAATCCAATTCACCCCTCCACTTT.